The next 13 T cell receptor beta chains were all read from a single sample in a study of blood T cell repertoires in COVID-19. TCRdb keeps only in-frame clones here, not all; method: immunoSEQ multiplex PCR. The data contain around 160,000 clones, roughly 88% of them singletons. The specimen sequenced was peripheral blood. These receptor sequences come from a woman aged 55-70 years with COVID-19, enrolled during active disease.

The CDR3 protein is CASSPTGAYQETQYF. In DNA, the CDR3 is TGTGCCAGCAGCCCGACAGGGGCGTACCAAGAGACCCAGTACTTC. The rearrangement joins TRBV6-5 to TRBJ2-5, with 8 nucleotides matching TRBD1. V lost 6 bases, J lost 0 bases, and 6 bases stayed unmatched. The CDR3 spans 15 residues. Germline loops: CDR1 MNHEY, CDR2 SVGAGI.

CDR3 sequence: CSVNRQVYEQFF. CDR3 DNA: TGCAGCGTTAATAGACAGGTCTATGAGCAGTTCTTC. The rearrangement joins TRBV29-1 to TRBJ2-1; possibly TRBD1 for D (6 bases). This CDR3 spans 12 amino acids. Trimming cost V 5 bases and J 8 bases, with 13 bases left between them. Germline lookup yields CDR1 SQVTM and CDR2 ANQGSEA.

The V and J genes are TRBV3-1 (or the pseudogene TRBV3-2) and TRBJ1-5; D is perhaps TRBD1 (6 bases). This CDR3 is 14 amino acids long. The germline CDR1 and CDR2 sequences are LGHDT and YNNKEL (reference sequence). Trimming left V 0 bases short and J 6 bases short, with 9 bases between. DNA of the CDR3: TGTGCCAGCAGCCAAGAATTCAGGGGTCAGCCCCAGCATTTT. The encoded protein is CASSQEFRGQPQHF.

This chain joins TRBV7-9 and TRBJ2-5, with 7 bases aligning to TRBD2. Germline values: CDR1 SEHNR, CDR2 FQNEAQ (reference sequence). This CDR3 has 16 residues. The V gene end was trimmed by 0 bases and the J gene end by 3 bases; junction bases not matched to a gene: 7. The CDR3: CASSLARGIYEETQYF. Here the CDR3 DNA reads TGTGCCAGCAGCTTAGCGCGGGGGATTTATGAAGAGACCCAGTACTTC. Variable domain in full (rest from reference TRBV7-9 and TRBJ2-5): DTGVSQNPRHKITKRGQNVTFRCDPISEHNRLYWYRQTLGQGPEFLTYFQNEAQLEKSRLLSDRFSAERPKGSFSTLEIQRTEQGDSAMYLCASSLARGIYEETQYFGPGTRLLVL.

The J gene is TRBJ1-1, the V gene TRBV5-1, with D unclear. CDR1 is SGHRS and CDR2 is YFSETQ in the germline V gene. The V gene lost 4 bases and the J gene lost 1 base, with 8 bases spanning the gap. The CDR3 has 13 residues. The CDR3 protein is CASSATGNTEAFF. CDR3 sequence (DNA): TGCGCCAGCAGCGCAACTGGGAACACTGAAGCTTTCTTT.

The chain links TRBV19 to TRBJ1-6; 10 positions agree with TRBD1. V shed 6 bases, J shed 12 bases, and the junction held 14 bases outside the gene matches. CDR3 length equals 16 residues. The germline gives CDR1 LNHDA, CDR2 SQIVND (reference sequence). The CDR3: CASSWDRGISDRPLHF. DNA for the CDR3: TGTGCCAGTAGCTGGGACAGGGGTATAAGTGACAGACCCCTCCACTTT.

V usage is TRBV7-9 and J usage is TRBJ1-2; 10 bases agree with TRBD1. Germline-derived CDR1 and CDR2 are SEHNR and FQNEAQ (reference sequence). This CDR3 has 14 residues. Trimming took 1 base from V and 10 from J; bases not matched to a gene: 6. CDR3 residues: CASSLVGQGGVYTF. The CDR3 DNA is TGTGCCAGCAGCTTAGTTGGACAGGGGGGTGTCTACACCTTC.

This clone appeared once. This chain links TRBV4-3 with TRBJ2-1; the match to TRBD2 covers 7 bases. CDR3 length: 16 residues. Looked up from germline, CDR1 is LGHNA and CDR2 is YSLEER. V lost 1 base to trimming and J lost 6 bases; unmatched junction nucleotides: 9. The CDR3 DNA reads TGCGCCAGCAGCCAAGGGGGGAGGGTGGGTCGCAATGAGCAGTTCTTC. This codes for CASSQGGRVGRNEQFF.

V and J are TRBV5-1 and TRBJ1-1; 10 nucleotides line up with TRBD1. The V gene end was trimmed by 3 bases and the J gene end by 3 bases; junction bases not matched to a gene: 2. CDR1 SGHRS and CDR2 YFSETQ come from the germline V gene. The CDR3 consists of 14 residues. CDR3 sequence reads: CASSWGTGDTEAFF. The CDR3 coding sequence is TGCGCCAGCAGCTGGGGGACAGGGGACACTGAAGCTTTCTTT. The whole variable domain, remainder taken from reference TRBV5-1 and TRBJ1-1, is KAGVTQTPRYLIKTRGQQVTLSCSPISGHRSVSWYQQTPGQGLQFLFEYFSETQRNKGNFPGRFSGRQFSNSRSEMNVSTLELGDSALYLCASSWGTGDTEAFFGQGTRLTVV.

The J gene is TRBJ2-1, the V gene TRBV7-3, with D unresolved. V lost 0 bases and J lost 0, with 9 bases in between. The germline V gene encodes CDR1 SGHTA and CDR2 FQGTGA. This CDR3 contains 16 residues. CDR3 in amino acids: CASSLTAAVSYNEQFF. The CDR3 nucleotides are TGTGCCAGCAGCTTAACGGCTGCCGTCTCCTACAATGAGCAGTTCTTC.

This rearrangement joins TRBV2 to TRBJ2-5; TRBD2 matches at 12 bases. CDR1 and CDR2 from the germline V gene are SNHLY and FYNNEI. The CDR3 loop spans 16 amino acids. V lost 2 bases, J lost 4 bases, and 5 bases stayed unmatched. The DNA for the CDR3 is TGTGCCAGCAGTGAACTAGCGGGGGGGAATCTAGAGACCCAGTACTTC. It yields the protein CASSELAGGNLETQYF.

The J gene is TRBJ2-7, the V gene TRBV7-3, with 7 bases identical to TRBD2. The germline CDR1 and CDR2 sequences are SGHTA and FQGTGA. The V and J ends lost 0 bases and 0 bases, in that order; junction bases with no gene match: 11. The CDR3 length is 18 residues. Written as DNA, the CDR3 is TGTGCCAGCAGCTTAACGGCTCTAGGAGCGGGGAACTCCTACGAGCAGTACTTC. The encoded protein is CASSLTALGAGNSYEQYF.

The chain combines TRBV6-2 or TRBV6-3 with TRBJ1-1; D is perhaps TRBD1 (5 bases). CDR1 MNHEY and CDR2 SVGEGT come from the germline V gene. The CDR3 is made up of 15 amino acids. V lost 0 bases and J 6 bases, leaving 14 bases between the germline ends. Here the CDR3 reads CASSYSLQAHAEAFF. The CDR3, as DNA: TGTGCCAGCAGTTACTCGCTACAGGCCCACGCTGAAGCTTTCTTT.